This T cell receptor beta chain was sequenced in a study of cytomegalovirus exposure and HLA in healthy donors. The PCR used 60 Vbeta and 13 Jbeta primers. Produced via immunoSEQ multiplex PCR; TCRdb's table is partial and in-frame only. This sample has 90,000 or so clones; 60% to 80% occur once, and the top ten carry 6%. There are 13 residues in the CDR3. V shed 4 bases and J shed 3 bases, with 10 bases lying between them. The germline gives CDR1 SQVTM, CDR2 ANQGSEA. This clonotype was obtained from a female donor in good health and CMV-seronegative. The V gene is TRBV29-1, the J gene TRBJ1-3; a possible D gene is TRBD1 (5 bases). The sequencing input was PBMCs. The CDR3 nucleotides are TGCAGCGTTGGTTCAGGGTATGGAAACACCATATATTTT. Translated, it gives CSVGSGYGNTIYF.